This TCR beta chain came from a study of blood T cells in healthy people across ages. This clonotype was detected ten times or more. The target antigen is unknown. The authors ran a second PCR of about 6 to 12 cycles using a sample-barcoded 5' primer and a J-beta primer mix. One entry per CDR3 protein results from TCRdb running MiXCR on the 5' RACE reads. The sample shows about 1,800,000 distinct CDR3 sequences, under 30% of them seen only once. Findings and caveats of the study: When set beside aged donors, long-lived donors presented more naive CD4+ cells and higher diversity.

Donors gave around 10 milliliters of peripheral blood apiece. A minimum of 5 micrograms of total RNA was extracted per sample. The clonotype originates from a young woman in good health. Sequences were obtained from blood.

The CDR3 region is CASSLGGMGETQYF. CDR3 DNA sequence: TGTGCCAGCAGTTTAGGCGGGATGGGTGAGACCCAGTACTTC. This rearrangement joins TRBV12-3 or TRBV12-4 to TRBJ2-5; tentative D call: TRBD2 (6 bases). The V end lost 1 base, the J end lost 5 bases, and 11 bases lay between the germline ends. CDR3 length equals 14 residues.